What follows are 20 T cell receptor beta chains derived from one specimen sequenced in a study of neurological immune-mediated disorders. TCRdb independently ran MiXCR on the 5' RACE reads; one entry per CDR3 protein. Of 27,000 or so distinct CDR3 sequences in the sample, 3% to 3.5% are singletons; the top ten hold 6% to 7.5%. Material: PBMCs. The receptors here all came from a woman aged 30 to 39 with multiple sclerosis.

This clonotype was recorded at least ten times. The chain links TRBV2 to TRBJ2-4; 7 positions agree with TRBD1. V dropped 8 bases and J dropped 2; count of bases not matched to a gene: 3. In germline, CDR1 is SNHLY, CDR2 FYNNEI. The CDR3 loop spans 13 amino acids. The CDR3 nucleotides are TGTGCCAGCCAGGGGGTTACCAAAAACATTCAGTACTTC. It codes for CASQGVTKNIQYF.

This clonotype was recorded many times. The rearrangement joins TRBV20-1 to TRBJ1-3; weak D call: TRBD1 (5 bases). Germline loops: CDR1 DFQATT, CDR2 SNEGSKA (reference sequence). The CDR3 length is 14 residues. V was cut by 4 bases and J by 0 bases, with 10 bases left in between. DNA of the CDR3: TGCAGTGCTATGGCAGGGAACTCTGGAAACACCATATATTTT. Protein sequence: CSAMAGNSGNTIYF.

There are many counts of this clonotype. V gene TRBV20-1 combines with J gene TRBJ2-3; 10 bases match TRBD2. The CDR3 spans 14 residues. The V gene end was trimmed by 5 bases and the J gene end by 3 bases; junction bases not matched to a gene: 5. Germline V gene sequence: CDR1 DFQATT, CDR2 SNEGSKA (reference sequence). The CDR3 bases are TGCAGTGCTCCCCGGGGACTAGCGACAGATACGCAGTATTTT. It codes for CSAPRGLATDTQYF.

The table lists this clonotype with many counts. The rearrangement uses TRBV7-6 and TRBJ2-7, with D unclear. CDR1 and CDR2 (germline): SGHVS, FNYEAQ. The CDR3 length is 13 residues. V lost 2 bases to trimming and J lost 5 bases, with 10 bases between them. The chain's CDR3 is CASSLFQDDEQYF. The CDR3 DNA reads as TGTGCCAGCAGCTTATTTCAAGACGACGAGCAGTACTTC.

This clonotype was counted many times. V gene TRBV15 combines with J gene TRBJ2-2; D possibly corresponds to TRBD1 (6 bases). CDR3 length equals 12 residues. The germline gives CDR1 LNHNV, CDR2 YYDKDF (reference sequence). DNA for the CDR3: TGTGCGACCGGACAGAGCACCGGGGAGCTGTTTTTT. Its translation: CATGQSTGELFF. The full variable domain, its missing parts supplied by reference TRBV15 and TRBJ2-2, is DAMVIQNPRYQVTQFGKPVTLSCSQTLNHNVMYWYQQKSSQAPKLLFHYYDKDFNNEADTPDNFQSRRPNTSFCFLDIRSPGLGDTAMYLCATGQSTGELFFGEGSRLTVL.

This clonotype was seen ten or more times. This chain connects TRBV5-1 to TRBJ2-1; 7 nucleotides line up with TRBD2. With V trimmed by 2 bases and J by 8 bases, 7 bases remained unmatched. CDR1 and CDR2 from the germline V gene are SGHRS and YFSETQ. CDR3 size: 14 residues. CDR3 nucleotide sequence: TGCGCCAGCAGCTTCCAGACTAGCTTTGATGAGCAGTTCTTC. As protein: CASSFQTSFDEQFF.

The table lists this clonotype with many counts. The rearrangement uses TRBV9 and TRBJ1-5, with 10 nucleotides matching TRBD1. The V gene's germline CDR1 is SGDLS and CDR2 YYNGEE. Trimming at V came to 4 bases and at J to 6 bases, leaving 7 bases not matched to a gene. The CDR3 covers 15 residues. CDR3 protein: CASSLGQGVSQPQHF. The CDR3 nucleotides read TGTGCCAGCAGCCTCGGACAGGGGGTTAGTCAGCCCCAGCATTTT. Together with reference TRBV9 and TRBJ1-5, the CDR3 gives the full variable domain: DSGVTQTPKHLITATGQRVTLRCSPRSGDLSVYWYQQSLDQGLQFLIQYYNGEERAKGNILERFSAQQFPDLHSELNLSSLELGDSALYFCASSLGQGVSQPQHFGDGTRLSIL.

This clonotype was counted at least ten times. CDR3 loop: CASSWENYNSPLHF. CDR3 DNA: TGTGCCAGCAGTTGGGAGAATTATAATTCACCCCTCCACTTT. This chain connects TRBV6-6 to TRBJ1-6; the D is unclear. This CDR3 spans 14 amino acids. Germline V lookup: CDR1 MNHNY, CDR2 SVGAGI (reference sequence). Deletions cut 4 bases from V and 4 bases from J, with 8 bases between.

This clonotype was recorded many times. The chain carries TRBV20-1 and TRBJ1-1, with D hard to call. The CDR3 is 16 amino acids. Trimming took 1 base from V and 4 from J, leaving 19 bases between them. CDR1 is DFQATT, CDR2 SNEGSKA, per germline (reference sequence). The CDR3 DNA sequence: TGCAGTGCTAGAGCCCAACCGGCGCGATCGAGCACTGAAGCTTTCTTT. Encoded protein: CSARAQPARSSTEAFF.

This clonotype was counted ten times or more. The J gene is TRBJ2-1, the V gene TRBV18; TRBD2 agrees at 11 bases. The CDR3 loop spans 17 amino acids. Germline CDR1 is KGHSH and CDR2 is LQKENI. The ends lost 2 bases at V and 10 bases at J; junction bases unmatched: 13. CDR3 loop: CASSPTAMLAGGMEQFF. The CDR3 bases are TGTGCCAGCTCACCAACGGCCATGCTAGCGGGGGGTATGGAGCAGTTCTTC.

Note on this clonotype: A single base separates this from a much larger clone, so it may be a read error. This sequence joins TRBV29-1 and TRBJ1-1; no definite D call. The V and J ends lost 6 bases and 2 bases respectively, with 10 bases between them. The V gene's germline CDR1 is SQVTM and CDR2 ANQGSEA. The CDR3 has 12 residues. CDR3 DNA: TGCAGCGTGGCCAAGAGTAACACTGAAGCTTTCTTT. It translates to CSVAKSNTEAFF. Looking up the rest from reference TRBV29-1 and TRBJ1-1 gives the full variable domain: SAVISQKPSRDICQRGTSLTIQCQVDSQVTMMFWYRQQPGQSLTLIATANQGSEATYESGFVIDKFPISRPNLTFSTLTVSNMSPEDSSIYLCSVAKSNTEAFFGQGTRLTVV.

This clonotype has ten or more counts. The CDR3 protein is CSARARTGESYNEQFF. The CDR3 DNA reads TGCAGTGCTAGAGCCCGGACAGGGGAATCCTACAATGAGCAGTTCTTC. The gene calls are TRBV20-1 and TRBJ2-1; 9 nucleotides line up with TRBD1. Per germline, CDR1 DFQATT and CDR2 SNEGSKA (reference sequence). Unmatched junction bases numbered 5, after V lost 1 base and J lost 1 base. This CDR3 comprises 16 residues.

At least ten counts were recorded for this clonotype. The chain has TRBV7-9 and TRBJ2-3; 7 bases map to TRBD1. V gave up 1 base and J gave up 4 bases; unmatched junction bases: 11. Germline loops: CDR1 SEHNR, CDR2 FQNEAQ (reference sequence). CDR3 length: 17 amino acids. CDR3 in amino acids: CASSLGEETGWPDTQYF. DNA for the CDR3: TGTGCCAGCAGCTTAGGCGAAGAGACAGGGTGGCCAGATACGCAGTATTTT.

This clonotype has a count of ten or more. The J gene is TRBJ1-5, the V gene TRBV6-6, with unresolved D. V dropped 5 bases and J dropped 1 base, with 6 bases sitting between them. The CDR3 covers 13 residues. CDR1 MNHNY and CDR2 SVGAGI come from the germline V gene (reference sequence). The CDR3 DNA is TGTGCCAGCAGTGAAACGAGCAATCAGCCCCAGCATTTT. It translates to CASSETSNQPQHF.

This clonotype was seen many times. V and J are TRBV5-1 and TRBJ2-7; tentatively, D is TRBD1 (6 bases). The CDR3 length is 16 residues. Looked up from germline, CDR1 is SGHRS and CDR2 is YFSETQ. Trimming left V 4 bases short and J 5 bases short, with 22 bases between. CDR3 DNA: TGCGCCAGCAGCGTTTGGGGATCCACAGGGTCGGACGAGCAGTACTTC. This codes for CASSVWGSTGSDEQYF.

This clonotype was picked up many times. The chain employs TRBV28 and TRBJ1-5, with D tentatively TRBD1 (6 bases). The V end lost 6 bases, the J end lost 7 bases, and 13 bases lay between the germline ends. CDR1 and CDR2 (germline): MDHEN, SYDVKM. The CDR3 totals 13 residues. The CDR3 loop reads CASSTGGRQPQHF. DNA of the CDR3: TGTGCCAGCAGCACGGGGGGGCGACAGCCCCAGCATTTT.

This clonotype has a count of ten or more. V is TRBV29-1 and J is TRBJ2-5; TRBD1 aligns across 7 bases. With 4 bases clipped from V and 2 bases from J, the junction kept 7 bases outside the gene matches. Germline CDR1 reads SQVTM; CDR2 reads ANQGSEA. This CDR3 region has 14 residues. CDR3 nucleotides: TGCAGCGTTGGAAGGGGGCAGACTCAAGAGACCCAGTACTTC. Its translation: CSVGRGQTQETQYF.

This clonotype has a count of ten or more. The gene calls are TRBV27 and TRBJ2-7; D assignment may be TRBD1 or TRBD2 (5 bases each). V lost 1 base, J lost 7 bases, and 26 bases lay in between. Germline V CDR1 and CDR2: MNHEY, SMNVEV (reference sequence). CDR3 size: 18 residues. Here the CDR3 DNA reads TGTGCCAGCAGTTTATATCCCCCCTTGGGGCAGAGGGGCGTTGAGCAGTACTTC. Amino acids: CASSLYPPLGQRGVEQYF.

This clonotype was observed many times. The chain combines TRBV12-3 or TRBV12-4 with TRBJ2-1; D gene ambiguous. Trimming took 3 bases from V and 8 from J, leaving 8 bases between them. The CDR3 is 12 amino acids. The CDR3 nucleotides read TGTGCCAGCAGTTTGGCACTTCATGAGCAGTTCTTC. It codes for CASSLALHEQFF.

This clonotype was observed at least ten times. V usage is TRBV28 and J usage is TRBJ2-5; TRBD1 might be the D (5 bases). V was trimmed by 8 bases and J by 3 bases, leaving 13 bases between them. The CDR3 is 13 residues long. Germline CDR1 and CDR2: MDHEN and SYDVKM. The CDR3 region has the DNA TGTGCCAGCCAATCAGGACAAGAAGAGACCCAGTACTTC. This translates into CASQSGQEETQYF. The variable domain in full, completed from reference TRBV28 and TRBJ2-5, reads DVKVTQSSRYLVKRTGEKVFLECVQDMDHENMFWYRQDPGLGLRLIYFSYDVKMKEKGDIPEGYSVSREKKERFSLILESASTNQTSMYLCASQSGQEETQYFGPGTRLLVL.